These 31 T cell receptor beta chains were sequenced from one sample in a study of memory CD4+ T cells and cytomegalovirus serostatus. Single viable CD3+CD4+CD8-CD45RO+ cells were sorted as the memory CD4+ T cells. Profiled with immunoSEQ multiplex PCR; TCRdb holds only in-frame clones, not every one. There are about 64,000 clones in the sample; 60% to 80% occur only once, and roughly 1% lies in the top ten. Sequencing was carried out using memory CD4+ T cells from blood. The receptors here all came from an adult in good health and CMV-seronegative.

This chain uses TRBV2 with TRBJ1-2, with a weak D call TRBD1 (5 bases). Germline V gene data show CDR1 as SNHLY and CDR2 as FYNNEI. V lost 4 bases, J lost 5 bases, and 17 bases lay in between. The CDR3 loop spans 15 amino acids. CDR3: CASSGPTSQGYGYTF. In nucleotides, the CDR3 is TGTGCCAGCAGTGGCCCCACCTCCCAGGGATATGGCTACACCTTC. Full variable domain (outside the CDR3, taken from reference TRBV2 and TRBJ1-2): EPEVTQTPSHQVTQMGQEVILRCVPISNHLYFYWYRQILGQKVEFLVSFYNNEISEKSEIFDDQFSVERPDGSNFTLKIRSTKLEDSAMYFCASSGPTSQGYGYTFGSGTRLTVV.

The chain combines TRBV9 with TRBJ2-2; D remains unclear. Trimming shortened V by 0 bases and J by 0 bases, and 9 bases separated the two germline ends. In germline, CDR1 is SGDLS, CDR2 YYNGEE. This CDR3 comprises 16 residues. CDR3 in amino acids: CASSVARPANTGELFF. The CDR3 bases are TGTGCCAGCAGCGTAGCCAGGCCCGCGAACACCGGGGAGCTGTTTTTT.

This clone came up once. V usage is TRBV28 and J usage is TRBJ2-7; 9 bases are shared with TRBD1. This CDR3 is built from 15 residues. V lost 2 bases to trimming and J lost 1 base; unmatched junction nucleotides: 3. The germline CDR1 and CDR2 sequences are MDHEN and SYDVKM. The CDR3, as DNA: TGTGCCAGCAGTTTACCGGGACAGGGTTCCTACGAGCAGTACTTC. Residues: CASSLPGQGSYEQYF. Full variable domain (outside the CDR3, taken from reference TRBV28 and TRBJ2-7): DVKVTQSSRYLVKRTGEKVFLECVQDMDHENMFWYRQDPGLGLRLIYFSYDVKMKEKGDIPEGYSVSREKKERFSLILESASTNQTSMYLCASSLPGQGSYEQYFGPGTRLTVT.

The chain combines TRBV9 with TRBJ2-7, with D perhaps TRBD2 (5 bases). The CDR3 extends over 14 amino acids. V was trimmed by 0 bases and J by 1 base, leaving 8 bases between them. Germline-derived CDR1 and CDR2 are SGDLS and YYNGEE. The chain's CDR3 is CASSVGPGSYEQYF. The CDR3 DNA reads TGTGCCAGCAGCGTAGGCCCGGGGTCCTACGAGCAGTACTTC.

This sequence joins TRBV5-1 and TRBJ2-6, with 7 bases fitting TRBD1. The CDR3 has 17 residues. V was pared by 8 bases and J by 0 bases, with 11 bases of the junction left unmatched. Germline V gene lookup returns CDR1 SGHRS and CDR2 YFSETQ. The CDR3 loop is CASHPGQTDSGANVLTF. CDR3 in DNA: TGCGCCAGTCATCCGGGACAGACCGACTCTGGGGCCAACGTCCTGACTTTC.

The genes are TRBV5-1 and TRBJ2-2, with D uncertain. The ends were cut back, 4 bases at V and 0 bases at J, with 1 base in the middle. CDR1 and CDR2 (germline): SGHRS, YFSETQ. The CDR3 loop spans 12 amino acids. In DNA form, the CDR3 reads TGCGCCAGCAGCCCGAACACCGGGGAGCTGTTTTTT. Its protein is CASSPNTGELFF.

This chain joins TRBV18 and TRBJ1-2, with D unresolved. CDR1 KGHSH and CDR2 LQKENI come from the germline V gene. This CDR3 is 14 amino acids long. The V gene lost 2 bases and the J gene lost 0 bases, with 7 bases spanning the gap. The CDR3 spells CASSPKRANYGYTF. The CDR3 DNA follows: TGTGCCAGCTCACCAAAACGGGCTAACTATGGCTACACCTTC.

This clone was seen a handful of times. This rearrangement joins TRBV4-3 to TRBJ1-4, with 11 bases aligning to TRBD1. This CDR3 comprises 16 residues. V lost 0 bases and J lost 5; bases outside the gene matches: 2. In germline, CDR1 is LGHNA, CDR2 YSLEER. The CDR3 reads CASSQDWDRGNEKLFF. The CDR3, as DNA: TGCGCCAGCAGCCAAGATTGGGACAGGGGGAATGAAAAACTGTTTTTT.

This chain joins TRBV5-1 and TRBJ1-3; no firm D call. The ends were cut back, 6 bases at V and 3 bases at J, with 10 bases in the middle. The CDR3 consists of 13 residues. Per the germline V gene, CDR1 is SGHRS and CDR2 is YFSETQ. CDR3: CASTWEFGNTIYF. Written as DNA, the CDR3 is TGCGCCAGCACTTGGGAATTTGGAAACACCATATATTTT.

CDR3 in amino acids: CASRPGTTTGELFF. The CDR3 region has the DNA TGTGCCAGCAGACCAGGGACTACCACCGGGGAGCTGTTTTTT. The J gene is TRBJ2-2, the V gene TRBV2, with 7 bases aligning to TRBD2. CDR1 is SNHLY and CDR2 is FYNNEI in the germline V gene. J gave up 4 bases and V 6 bases, and 5 bases lay outside the gene matches. The length of the CDR3 is 14 residues.

The chain carries TRBV2 and TRBJ1-4; the D is unclear. The germline gives CDR1 SNHLY, CDR2 FYNNEI. The CDR3 contains 13 residues. Trimming removed 6 bases from V and 11 bases from J, with 16 bases in between. The CDR3 sequence: CASRGSLGGKLFF. CDR3 bases: TGTGCCAGCAGAGGGAGTCTAGGAGGGAAACTGTTTTTT. The whole variable domain, filled in from reference TRBV2 and TRBJ1-4, reads EPEVTQTPSHQVTQMGQEVILRCVPISNHLYFYWYRQILGQKVEFLVSFYNNEISEKSEIFDDQFSVERPDGSNFTLKIRSTKLEDSAMYFCASRGSLGGKLFFGSGTQLSVL.

The chain recombines TRBV1 with TRBJ2-1; TRBD2, the table's D call, was not compared with the DNA. TRBV1 is a known pseudogene. The CDR3 extends over 21 amino acids. CDR3 sequence reads: CTSSQDWEVTSGRRTGNEQFF. CDR3 nucleotide sequence: TGCACCAGCAGCCAAGATTGGGAAGTAACTAGCGGGAGAAGGACAGGCAATGAGCAGTTCTTC.

V and J are TRBV6-5 and TRBJ1-6, with a tentative D call TRBD1 (5 bases). V dropped 0 bases and J dropped 0 bases, with 6 bases sitting between them. The CDR3 has 16 residues. CDR1 is MNHEY, CDR2 SVGAGI, per germline. CDR3 loop: CASSYSDSSYNSPLHF. In nucleotides, the CDR3 is TGTGCCAGCAGTTACTCCGACAGCTCCTATAATTCACCCCTCCACTTT.

V is TRBV27 and J is TRBJ1-6; D not certain. The CDR3 runs 18 residues. The germline V gene encodes CDR1 MNHEY and CDR2 SMNVEV (reference sequence). The V end lost 1 base, the J end lost 2 bases, and 15 bases lay between the germline ends. The CDR3 spells CASSLYAPVGPYNSPLHF. In DNA, the CDR3 is TGTGCCAGCAGTTTATACGCACCCGTTGGGCCCTATAATTCACCCCTCCACTTT.

The chain has TRBV27 and TRBJ2-7, with D unresolved. The CDR3 runs to 13 residues. The V end lost 3 bases, the J end lost 6 bases, and 12 bases lay between the germline ends. Germline values: CDR1 MNHEY, CDR2 SMNVEV (reference sequence). The CDR3 coding sequence is TGTGCCAGCAGTTTTAACGGGTTACCCGAGCAGTACTTC. It encodes CASSFNGLPEQYF.

This clone showed up just a few times. The chain combines TRBV7-9 with TRBJ2-1; 8 bases fit TRBD1. CDR3 length: 15 amino acids. With V trimmed by 1 base and J by 5 bases, 4 bases remained unmatched. Germline V lookup: CDR1 SEHNR, CDR2 FQNEAQ (reference sequence). The DNA of the CDR3 is TGTGCCAGCAGCTTAGGACAGGGGTTGGACAATGAGCAGTTCTTC. It is translated as CASSLGQGLDNEQFF.

This chain uses TRBV7-2 with TRBJ2-2; D possibly corresponds to TRBD2 (5 bases). The V gene's germline CDR1 is SGHTA and CDR2 FQGNSA. Trimming took off 2 bases at V and 6 bases at J, with 10 bases between the two ends. The CDR3 consists of 14 residues. The CDR3 DNA follows: TGTGCCAGCAGCTTATCCGGGAAAGCCGGGGAGCTGTTTTTT. This translates into CASSLSGKAGELFF. Full variable domain (outside the CDR3, taken from reference TRBV7-2 and TRBJ2-2): GAGVSQSPSNKVTEKGKDVELRCDPISGHTALYWYRQSLGQGLEFLIYFQGNSAPDKSGLPSDRFSAERTGGSVSTLTIQRTQQEDSAVYLCASSLSGKAGELFFGEGSRLTVL.

This clone was observed a single time. The chain couples TRBV6-6 to TRBJ2-7; D unclear. Germline V CDR1 and CDR2: MNHNY, SVGAGI (reference sequence). Trimming left V 8 bases short and J 0 bases short, with 11 bases between. CDR3 length equals 13 residues. CDR3 loop: CASHPLHSYEQYF. For the CDR3, the DNA is TGTGCCAGCCATCCTTTACACTCCTACGAGCAGTACTTC.

This chain connects TRBV10-3 to TRBJ1-1; possible D gene TRBD1, 6 bases. The CDR3 sequence is 14 residues long. Trimming pared 4 bases from V and 1 base from J, leaving 10 bases between. Germline values: CDR1 ENHRY, CDR2 SYGVKD. Written as DNA, the CDR3 is TGTGCCATCAGTGCCGGGACAAAGAACACTGAAGCTTTCTTT. Its protein is CAISAGTKNTEAFF.

This chain uses TRBV7-8 with TRBJ2-2, with a possible D match to TRBD1 (6 bases). Germline-derived CDR1 and CDR2 are SGHVS and FQNEAQ. V was trimmed by 5 bases and J by 4 bases, leaving 14 bases between them. The CDR3 runs to 15 residues. The CDR3 here is CASSGSGTSTGELFF. CDR3 nucleotides: TGTGCCAGCAGCGGATCCGGGACAAGCACCGGGGAGCTGTTTTTT. The whole variable domain, filled in from reference TRBV7-8 and TRBJ2-2, reads GAGVSQSPRYKVAKRGQDVALRCDPISGHVSLFWYQQALGQGPEFLTYFQNEAQLDKSGLPSDRFFAERPEGSVSTLKIQRTQQEDSAVYLCASSGSGTSTGELFFGEGSRLTVL.

The chain carries TRBV2 and TRBJ1-5, with D maybe TRBD1 (5 bases). The germline CDR1 and CDR2 sequences are SNHLY and FYNNEI. Trimming took 8 bases from V and 7 from J, leaving 12 bases between them. This CDR3 has 12 amino acids. The CDR3 coding sequence is TGTGCCAGCGAGGGGCCGGGGCAGCCCCAGCATTTT. Protein product: CASEGPGQPQHF.

The chain has TRBV28 and TRBJ1-1; D is possibly TRBD1 (6 bases). Germline CDR1 MDHEN, CDR2 SYDVKM. Deletions cut 2 bases from V and 6 bases from J, with 16 bases between. The CDR3 is 15 residues long. The CDR3 DNA follows: TGTGCCAGCAGTTTACCTCGGTGGGGGGCGTCTGAAGCTTTCTTT. It is translated as CASSLPRWGASEAFF.

The V gene is TRBV19, the J gene TRBJ1-1; perhaps TRBD1 as D (5 bases). The CDR3 extends over 14 amino acids. With 6 bases removed from V and 1 base from J, the gap between germline ends came to 12 bases. The germline gives CDR1 LNHDA, CDR2 SQIVND (reference sequence). The CDR3 nucleotides are TGTGCCAGTAGCCCGGGACTGCAGAACACTGAAGCTTTCTTT. This codes for CASSPGLQNTEAFF. Full variable domain (remainder filled in from reference TRBV19 and TRBJ1-1): DGGITQSPKYLFRKEGQNVTLSCEQNLNHDAMYWYRQDPGQGLRLIYYSQIVNDFQKGDIAEGYSVSREKKESFPLTVTSAQKNPTAFYLCASSPGLQNTEAFFGQGTRLTVV.

This chain uses TRBV5-1 with TRBJ2-2; D is perhaps TRBD1 or TRBD2 (6 bases each). Germline V gives CDR1 SGHRS, CDR2 YFSETQ. Trimming took off 2 bases at V and 7 bases at J, with 18 bases between the two ends. The CDR3 is 16 residues long. CDR3 nucleotides: TGCGCCAGCAGCTTCCTCCAGGGGACTCGGGGCGGGGAGCTGTTTTTT. Translated: CASSFLQGTRGGELFF.

To note about this clone: At one end, the junction sequence differs from germline, possibly due to a read error. The chain combines TRBV7-2 with TRBJ2-1; 7 bases fit TRBD1. The CDR3 covers 14 residues. Germline V gives CDR1 SGHTA, CDR2 FQGNSA. The CDR3, as DNA: TGTGCCAGCAGACCCGGGACAGAGTTAGCCCGATGGGTCTTC. Translating gives CASRPGTELARWVF.

The J gene is TRBJ2-7, the V gene TRBV11-2; 9 nucleotides align to TRBD1. With V trimmed by 2 bases and J by 4 bases, 6 bases remained unmatched. The CDR3 consists of 15 residues. CDR1 and CDR2 (germline): SGHAT, FQNNGV. The CDR3 region has the DNA TGTGCCAGCAGCTTATCGACAGGGGGGAGGTACGAGCAGTACTTC. Protein: CASSLSTGGRYEQYF. Complete variable domain (other parts from reference TRBV11-2 and TRBJ2-7): EAGVAQSPRYKIIEKRQSVAFWCNPISGHATLYWYQQILGQGPKLLIQFQNNGVVDDSQLPKDRFSAERLKGVDSTLKIQPAKLEDSAVYLCASSLSTGGRYEQYFGPGTRLTVT.

This sequence joins TRBV5-1 and TRBJ1-2; maybe TRBD1 (6 bases). Germline lookup yields CDR1 SGHRS and CDR2 YFSETQ. The V and J ends lost 8 bases and 10 bases respectively, with 24 bases between them. This CDR3 is 14 amino acids long. This chain's CDR3 is CASGELPGTSYYTF. As DNA, the CDR3 is TGCGCCAGTGGAGAACTACCCGGGACATCTTACTACACCTTC. Supplemented by reference TRBV5-1 and TRBJ1-2, the full variable domain reads KAGVTQTPRYLIKTRGQQVTLSCSPISGHRSVSWYQQTPGQGLQFLFEYFSETQRNKGNFPGRFSGRQFSNSRSEMNVSTLELGDSALYLCASGELPGTSYYTFGSGTRLTVV.

This chain uses TRBV7-8 with TRBJ2-5, with TRBD1 identical over 8 bases. The germline gives CDR1 SGHVS, CDR2 FQNEAQ. The V gene end was trimmed by 3 bases and the J gene end by 1 base; junction bases not matched to a gene: 4. CDR3 length: 15 amino acids. The CDR3 loop is CASSLGTGIQETQYF. The CDR3 nucleotides read TGTGCCAGCAGCTTGGGGACAGGCATCCAAGAGACCCAGTACTTC.

By proportion, this clone is medium-sized. The V gene is TRBV19, the J gene TRBJ2-1; D unresolved. The germline CDR1 and CDR2 sequences are LNHDA and SQIVND (reference sequence). The V end lost 10 bases, the J end lost 4 bases, and 11 bases lay between the germline ends. The CDR3 extends over 12 amino acids. This CDR3 is CATSDVYNEQFF. DNA for the CDR3: TGTGCCACCTCGGACGTATACAATGAGCAGTTCTTC.

The chain employs TRBV29-1 and TRBJ1-1, with 10 bases identical to TRBD1. This CDR3 is 13 amino acids long. Germline V gives CDR1 SQVTM, CDR2 ANQGSEA. The CDR3 DNA follows: TGCGCTTGGACCGGACAGGGGGGGACTGAAGCTTTCTTT. Translating it yields CAWTGQGGTEAFF.

This chain joins TRBV12-2 and TRBJ1-5; the table names TRBD1, a call not compared with the DNA. TRBV12-2 is reported as a pseudogene. The CDR3 has 14 amino acids. This CDR3 is CASRPGQGNQPQHF. For the CDR3, the DNA is TGTGCAAGTCGCCCGGGACAGGGGAATCAGCCCCAGCATTTT.